A single sample is the source of the 14 T cell receptor beta chains below, sequenced in a study of OX40 agonist ivuxolimab in advanced cancers. Using immunoSEQ multiplex PCR, the repertoire was profiled, and TCRdb retains in-frame clones only, with some absent. The sample has 40,000 or so clones; around 87% are singletons. The sequences come from CD4+ or CD8+ T cells sorted from blood, collected in a trial of the OX40 agonist ivuxolimab. These receptors all come from an adult with an advanced solid tumor such as melanoma, head and neck, liver or kidney cancer.

This chain uses TRBV5-5 with TRBJ2-1; perhaps TRBD2 as D (5 bases). V lost 0 bases and J lost 7, with 14 bases in between. The CDR3 extends over 15 amino acids. Germline assignment: CDR1 SGHKS and CDR2 YYEKEE (reference sequence). The CDR3 DNA reads as TGTGCCAGCAGCTTGGCGCGAATTGGACTGAATGAGCAGTTCTTC. Its translation: CASSLARIGLNEQFF.

The chain carries TRBV19 and TRBJ1-5; TRBD1 might be the D (5 bases). CDR1 and CDR2 from the germline V gene are LNHDA and SQIVND (reference sequence). This CDR3 region has 17 residues. V was shortened by 3 bases and J by 0 bases, with 15 bases between the two germline ends. The CDR3 protein is CASSIPGRQYSNQPQHF. The CDR3 DNA is TGTGCCAGTAGTATCCCGGGACGGCAGTATAGCAATCAGCCCCAGCATTTT.

This clone was picked up a small number of times. This chain uses TRBV5-1 with TRBJ1-1; 8 bases map to TRBD1. The CDR3 has 12 residues. CDR1 SGHRS and CDR2 YFSETQ come from the germline V gene. The V and J ends lost 4 bases and 11 bases, in that order; junction bases with no gene match: 7. The CDR3: CASSLGTGGAFF. Here the CDR3 DNA reads TGCGCCAGCAGCCTGGGGACAGGAGGTGCTTTCTTT.

This rearrangement joins TRBV7-9 to TRBJ2-3; the D is unclear. Germline assignment: CDR1 SEHNR and CDR2 FQNEAQ (reference sequence). The CDR3 has 15 residues. The ends were cut back, 3 bases at V and 1 base at J, with 11 bases in the middle. CDR3 nucleotides: TGTGCCAGCAGCTTTCTAAGTGCAGGCACAGATACGCAGTATTTT. Protein: CASSFLSAGTDTQYF.

The chain has TRBV18 and TRBJ2-5; D not resolved. Germline lookup yields CDR1 KGHSH and CDR2 LQKENI. The CDR3 covers 13 residues. Trimming took 4 bases from V and 3 from J, leaving 9 bases between them. CDR3 DNA sequence: TGTGCCAGCTCACTAGGGCCGGAAGAGACCCAGTACTTC. It encodes CASSLGPEETQYF. Supplemented by reference TRBV18 and TRBJ2-5, the full variable domain reads NAGVMQNPRHLVRRRGQEARLRCSPMKGHSHVYWYRQLPEEGLKFMVYLQKENIIDESGMPKERFSAEFPKEGPSILRIQQVVRGDSAAYFCASSLGPEETQYFGPGTRLLVL.

The chain employs TRBV5-1 and TRBJ2-5; 7 bases are a match to TRBD1. The CDR3 runs 14 residues. CDR1 and CDR2 (germline): SGHRS, YFSETQ. V shed 4 bases and J 5 bases; nucleotides not matched to a gene: 8. This CDR3 reads CASSGATGVETQYF. In nucleotides, the CDR3 is TGCGCCAGCAGCGGGGCCACAGGGGTGGAGACCCAGTACTTC.

This clone showed up just once. This chain joins TRBV5-1 and TRBJ2-7; TRBD2 aligns across 10 bases. The CDR3 contains 15 residues. The V gene end was trimmed by 4 bases and the J gene end by 5 bases; junction bases not matched to a gene: 9. Germline V gene lookup returns CDR1 SGHRS and CDR2 YFSETQ. The chain's CDR3 is CASSRSGTSDDEQYF. The CDR3 coding sequence is TGCGCCAGCAGCCGTTCCGGGACTAGCGACGACGAGCAGTACTTC.

This chain links TRBV7-3 with TRBJ2-1; TRBD1 matches at 11 bases. The CDR3 contains 16 residues. Germline-derived CDR1 and CDR2 are SGHTA and FQGTGA. Losses at the gene ends were 2 bases for V and 8 bases for J; bases not matched to a gene: 8. This chain's CDR3 is CASSLSGTGGIDEQFF. CDR3 sequence (DNA): TGTGCCAGCAGCTTATCAGGGACAGGGGGTATCGATGAGCAGTTCTTC.

This clone was observed once. V is TRBV5-1 and J is TRBJ2-5, with 9 bases aligning to TRBD1. This CDR3 contains 16 residues. Germline V gives CDR1 SGHRS, CDR2 YFSETQ. V trimming: 2 bases; J trimming: 0 bases; junction bases outside the gene matches: 5. The CDR3 DNA is TGCGCCAGCAGCTTTACAGGGGGCCTGTACCAAGAGACCCAGTACTTC. This translates into CASSFTGGLYQETQYF. Full variable domain (missing parts from reference TRBV5-1 and TRBJ2-5): KAGVTQTPRYLIKTRGQQVTLSCSPISGHRSVSWYQQTPGQGLQFLFEYFSETQRNKGNFPGRFSGRQFSNSRSEMNVSTLELGDSALYLCASSFTGGLYQETQYFGPGTRLLVL.

The CDR3: CASSLESGSYNEQFF. The CDR3 region has the DNA TGTGCCAGCAGCTTAGAGTCAGGTTCCTACAATGAGCAGTTCTTC. The gene calls are TRBV11-3 and TRBJ2-1; unclear D gene. Per germline, CDR1 SGHNT and CDR2 YENEEA. The CDR3 spans 15 residues. V lost 0 bases to trimming and J lost 1 base, with 7 bases between them.

For the CDR3, the DNA is TGTGCCAGCAGTTGGACCGGGACTTTGGGTAACGGTGAGCAGTTCTTC. Protein: CASSWTGTLGNGEQFF. The V and J genes are TRBV5-4 and TRBJ2-1, with D maybe TRBD2 (6 bases). The V end lost 5 bases, the J end lost 9 bases, and 24 bases lay between the germline ends. CDR3 length: 16 amino acids. The germline V gene has CDR1 SGHNT and CDR2 YYREEE (reference sequence).

In nucleotides, the CDR3 is TGCGCCAGCAGCCAAAGGGGACCATTCTACGAGCAGTACTTC. Its translation is CASSQRGPFYEQYF. This chain joins TRBV5-1 and TRBJ2-7, with D perhaps given as TRBD1 or TRBD2 (5 bases each). There are 14 residues in the CDR3. Germline V lookup: CDR1 SGHRS, CDR2 YFSETQ. With 4 bases removed from V and 3 bases from J, the gap between germline ends came to 14 bases.

The gene calls are TRBV29-1 and TRBJ1-2, with a tentative D call TRBD1 (6 bases). This CDR3 is built from 12 residues. CDR1 is SQVTM, CDR2 ANQGSEA, per germline. V was clipped by 8 bases and J by 3 bases, with 13 bases between them. The CDR3 protein is CSPKQGDYGYTF. The DNA of the CDR3 is TGCAGCCCGAAACAGGGAGACTATGGCTACACCTTC.

The chain employs TRBV6-9 and TRBJ1-5, with no clear D. V dropped 8 bases and J dropped 3 bases, with 11 bases sitting between them. The CDR3 runs 13 residues. The germline V gene has CDR1 MNHGY and CDR2 SVAAGI. The CDR3, as DNA: TGTGCCAGCTCAAGGGATCCCAATCAGCCCCAGCATTTT. Translating gives CASSRDPNQPQHF.